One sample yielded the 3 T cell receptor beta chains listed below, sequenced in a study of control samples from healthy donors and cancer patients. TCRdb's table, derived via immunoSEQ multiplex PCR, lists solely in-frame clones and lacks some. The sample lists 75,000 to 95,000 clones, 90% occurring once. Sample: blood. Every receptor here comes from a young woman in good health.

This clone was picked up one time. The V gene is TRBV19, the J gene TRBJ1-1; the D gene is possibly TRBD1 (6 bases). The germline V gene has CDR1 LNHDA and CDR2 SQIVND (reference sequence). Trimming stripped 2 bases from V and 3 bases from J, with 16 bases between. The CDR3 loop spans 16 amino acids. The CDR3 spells CASSIMDTGRDTEAFF. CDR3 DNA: TGTGCCAGTAGTATAATGGACACAGGGAGGGACACTGAAGCTTTCTTT. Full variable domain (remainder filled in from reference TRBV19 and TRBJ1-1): DGGITQSPKYLFRKEGQNVTLSCEQNLNHDAMYWYRQDPGQGLRLIYYSQIVNDFQKGDIAEGYSVSREKKESFPLTVTSAQKNPTAFYLCASSIMDTGRDTEAFFGQGTRLTVV.

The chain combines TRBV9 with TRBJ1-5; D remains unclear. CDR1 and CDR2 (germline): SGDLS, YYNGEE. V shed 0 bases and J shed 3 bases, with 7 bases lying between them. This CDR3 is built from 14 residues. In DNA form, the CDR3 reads TGTGCCAGCAGCGTAGGAACAGACAATCAGCCCCAGCATTTT. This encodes CASSVGTDNQPQHF. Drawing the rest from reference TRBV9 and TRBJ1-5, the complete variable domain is DSGVTQTPKHLITATGQRVTLRCSPRSGDLSVYWYQQSLDQGLQFLIQYYNGEERAKGNILERFSAQQFPDLHSELNLSSLELGDSALYFCASSVGTDNQPQHFGDGTRLSIL.

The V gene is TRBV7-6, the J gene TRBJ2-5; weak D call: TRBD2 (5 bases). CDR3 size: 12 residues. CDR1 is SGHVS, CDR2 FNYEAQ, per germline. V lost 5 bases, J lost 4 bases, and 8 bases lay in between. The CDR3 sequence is CASSHAGETQYF. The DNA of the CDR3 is TGTGCCAGCAGCCACGCGGGAGAGACCCAGTACTTC.